This T cell receptor beta chain was profiled in a study of PD-1 blockade in classical Hodgkin lymphoma. The study, taken as a whole, reports: According to reports, newly diagnosed patients had lower baseline TCR diversity than healthy donors, and relapsed/refractory patients had lower baseline TCR diversity still. Patients who initiated nivolumab within 1 year of ASCT were excluded.

As to this clone: Its antigen remains unknown.

CDR3 length: 14 amino acids. Trimming stripped 7 bases from V and 3 bases from J, with 13 bases between. Germline CDR1 is MNHEY and CDR2 is SMNVEV (reference sequence). Here immunoSEQ multiplex PCR was the method, and the copy in TCRdb shows in-frame clones only, minus some. Here the sample spans about 11,000 clones, 80% being singletons. Each and every patient relapsed after autologous stem cell transplantation, and patients got differing brentuximab vedotin exposure. This chain uses TRBV27 with TRBJ2-1; D might be TRBD2 (6 bases). The specimen comprised peripheral blood mononuclear cells (PBMCs), sampled before the second cycle of nivolumab. This sequence originates from a human donor with classical Hodgkin lymphoma. Here the CDR3 reads CASTISGLYNEQFF. The CDR3 DNA sequence: TGTGCCAGCACCATCAGCGGGCTCTACAATGAGCAGTTCTTC.